The 30 T cell receptor beta chains presented below share a single source sample, sequenced in a study of T-cell memory formation after mild COVID-19 (dated by TCRdb to about 2021). The library relied on 5' RACE. The sequencer was an Illumina NovaSeq 6000. The public reads were reprocessed in TCRdb via fastp at Q25 and MiXCR, keeping in-frame beta chains. Entries are consolidated by CDR3 protein sequence, retaining the most common genes and DNA. This sample gives approximately 100,000 distinct CDR3 sequences in total; around 10% of them show up just once. The ten largest clonotypes hold roughly 40% of the sample. Sequenced: PBMCs or a T cell subset sorted from them (not recorded which). The receptors originated from a young man who had mild COVID-19 (a few samples of this study predate the infection). The sample titles of this study are shuffled in the database, so cell type and time point are left out; the donor was told from shared clones.

This clonotype occurred a few times. The J gene is TRBJ2-3, the V gene TRBV7-9; 8 bases line up with TRBD2. The CDR3 length is 17 residues. Unmatched junction bases numbered 12, after V lost 2 bases and J lost 5 bases. Germline V gene sequence: CDR1 SEHNR, CDR2 FQNEAQ (reference sequence). CDR3 in DNA: TGTGCCAGCAGCTTACTAGGTAGCGGGGACGCACAAGATACGCAGTATTTT. This sequence encodes CASSLLGSGDAQDTQYF. Using reference TRBV7-9 and TRBJ2-3 for the parts outside the CDR3, the full variable domain is DTGVSQNPRHKITKRGQNVTFRCDPISEHNRLYWYRQTLGQGPEFLTYFQNEAQLEKSRLLSDRFSAERPKGSFSTLEIQRTEQGDSAMYLCASSLLGSGDAQDTQYFGPGTRLTVL.

V and J are TRBV3-1 and TRBJ2-5, with a possible D match to TRBD2 (6 bases). This CDR3 spans 15 amino acids. Trimming took off 4 bases at V and 1 base at J, with 13 bases between the two ends. Germline CDR1 LGHDT, CDR2 YNNKEL (reference sequence). The CDR3 here is CASSPQRVGQETQYF. CDR3 DNA: TGTGCCAGCAGCCCTCAGCGGGTCGGCCAAGAGACCCAGTACTTC.

This clonotype was seen more than once but under ten times. The chain combines TRBV7-2 with TRBJ2-4; 7 bases match TRBD2. The trim removed 5 bases at V and 5 bases at J, leaving 9 bases unmatched. Germline CDR1 SGHTA, CDR2 FQGNSA. The CDR3 loop spans 15 amino acids. The CDR3 DNA reads TGTGCCAGCAGCCACCGAGGCGGGAGACAAAACATTCAGTACTTC. Translating gives CASSHRGGRQNIQYF.

This clonotype appeared a few times. J is TRBJ2-2 and V is TRBV7-6; no clear D gene. From germline, CDR1 is SGHVS and CDR2 FNYEAQ. The ends were cut back, 2 bases at V and 2 bases at J, with 15 bases in the middle. The CDR3 consists of 17 residues. The CDR3 sequence: CASSLPKAEINTGELFF. The DNA of the CDR3 is TGTGCCAGCAGCTTACCCAAGGCGGAAATAAACACCGGGGAGCTGTTTTTT.

V is TRBV5-1 and J is TRBJ2-3; D perhaps matches TRBD2 (7 bases). The CDR3 is 15 residues long. Trimming left V 4 bases short and J 0 bases short, with 12 bases between. Germline V gives CDR1 SGHRS, CDR2 YFSETQ. As DNA, the CDR3 is TGCGCCAGCAGCCACGGGGGGCTCAGCACAGATACGCAGTATTTT. Amino acid sequence: CASSHGGLSTDTQYF.

This chain uses TRBV10-2 with TRBJ2-1; TRBD2 might be the D (6 bases). Trimming stripped 8 bases from V and 2 bases from J, with 10 bases between. Germline CDR1 WSHSY, CDR2 SAAADI. The CDR3 is made up of 13 amino acids. The CDR3 nucleotides are TGCGCCAGCGGGGGGTCTGCCTACAATGAGCAGTTCTTC. It specifies CASGGSAYNEQFF.

The chain couples TRBV4-1 to TRBJ2-1; tentatively, D is TRBD1 or TRBD2 (5 bases each). The CDR3 covers 16 residues. The V gene's germline CDR1 is MGHRA and CDR2 YSYEKL. V dropped 3 bases and J dropped 7 bases, with 19 bases sitting between them. Here the CDR3 reads CASSQNPGRGRNEQFF. CDR3 DNA: TGCGCCAGCAGCCAGAACCCGGGACGCGGCAGGAATGAGCAGTTCTTC.

This clonotype occurred a few times. This chain uses TRBV29-1 with TRBJ2-2; 7 bases fit TRBD1. Germline V gene data show CDR1 as SQVTM and CDR2 as ANQGSEA. This CDR3 is 13 amino acids long. The trim removed 4 bases at V and 7 bases at J, leaving 6 bases unmatched. DNA for the CDR3: TGCAGCGTTGGAACTCAGGGGGTCGGGGAGCTGTTTTTT. Its protein product is CSVGTQGVGELFF.

This clonotype has more than one count but fewer than ten. The chain employs TRBV4-1 and TRBJ1-4; D gene uncertain. The CDR3 is 14 residues long. Per the germline V gene, CDR1 is MGHRA and CDR2 is YSYEKL. Trimming left V 4 bases short and J 4 bases short, with 10 bases between. CDR3 coding DNA: TGCGCCAGCAGCCCGACTAGTGGTAATGAAAAACTGTTTTTT. Translation gives CASSPTSGNEKLFF.

Many counts were recorded for this clonotype. The rearrangement joins TRBV5-1 to TRBJ2-3; D remains ambiguous. The CDR3 loop spans 18 amino acids. V shed 1 base and J shed 5 bases, with 23 bases lying between them. Germline V gene sequence: CDR1 SGHRS, CDR2 YFSETQ. The CDR3 DNA sequence: TGCGCCAGCAGCTTGACTCCTAAACAGTTGATAGTGGGAGATACGCAGTATTTT. It specifies CASSLTPKQLIVGDTQYF.

This clonotype was seen ten or more times. The chain has TRBV11-2 and TRBJ2-5, with unresolved D. Trimming shortened V by 6 bases and J by 5 bases, and 7 bases separated the two germline ends. The CDR3 covers 11 residues. The germline V gene encodes CDR1 SGHAT and CDR2 FQNNGV. CDR3: CASSRLETQYF. The CDR3 bases are TGTGCCAGCAGTCGTTTGGAGACCCAGTACTTC.

The V gene is TRBV28, the J gene TRBJ1-5, with D possibly matching TRBD1 (5 bases). The length of the CDR3 is 13 residues. The germline V and J ends were trimmed by 6 bases and 7 bases, with 13 bases remaining between them. Germline values: CDR1 MDHEN, CDR2 SYDVKM. The CDR3 sequence is CASRPPGSQPQHF. The CDR3 DNA reads TGTGCCAGCAGACCCCCAGGGAGCCAGCCCCAGCATTTT.

The chain is built from TRBV19 and TRBJ2-7; D not certain. The CDR3 length is 13 residues. The germline gives CDR1 LNHDA, CDR2 SQIVND (reference sequence). V was trimmed by 5 bases and J by 1 base, leaving 9 bases between them. DNA for the CDR3: TGTGCCAGTAGTGTCCGCATTTCCTACGAGCAGTACTTC. It translates to CASSVRISYEQYF.

The rearrangement joins TRBV6-2 or TRBV6-3 to TRBJ2-3; D remains unclear. Germline loops: CDR1 MNHEY, CDR2 SVGEGT. The ends were cut back, 6 bases at V and 0 bases at J, with 10 bases in the middle. The CDR3 is 14 residues long. The CDR3 nucleotides read TGTGCCAGCAGATGGACGGTCAGCACAGATACGCAGTATTTT. It encodes CASRWTVSTDTQYF.

The chain couples TRBV12-3 or TRBV12-4 to TRBJ1-1, with 7 bases identical to TRBD1. The J segment lost 4 bases and the V segment lost 7 bases, leaving 6 bases of the junction unmatched. The CDR3 runs 13 residues. The CDR3 DNA sequence: TGTGCCAGCAAGGGGGCTTTGGGCACTGAAGCTTTCTTT. This gives the protein CASKGALGTEAFF.

This clonotype was recorded many times. The rearrangement joins TRBV7-9 to TRBJ1-1, with D perhaps matching TRBD1 (5 bases). Per germline, CDR1 SEHNR and CDR2 FQNEAQ (reference sequence). The germline V and J ends were trimmed by 5 bases and 1 base, with 11 bases remaining between them. The CDR3 length is 14 residues. In DNA form, the CDR3 reads TGTGCCAGCAGCGGCCGACAGACGAACACTGAAGCTTTCTTT. Translated, it gives CASSGRQTNTEAFF.

This clonotype was counted a few times. The J gene is TRBJ2-1, the V gene TRBV5-5; D is perhaps TRBD1 (5 bases). This CDR3 comprises 11 residues. V shed 6 bases and J shed 8 bases, with 9 bases lying between them. Germline-derived CDR1 and CDR2 are SGHKS and YYEKEE (reference sequence). CDR3 loop: CASTQGHEQFF. In DNA, the CDR3 is TGTGCCAGCACCCAGGGCCATGAGCAGTTCTTC. Together with reference TRBV5-5 and TRBJ2-1, the CDR3 gives the full variable domain: DAGVTQSPTHLIKTRGQQVTLRCSPISGHKSVSWYQQVLGQGPQFIFQYYEKEERGRGNFPDRFSARQFPNYSSELNVNALLLGDSALYLCASTQGHEQFFGPGTRLTVL.

This clonotype was detected only a few times. The gene calls are TRBV5-1 and TRBJ2-1; D ambiguous. This CDR3 has 12 residues. Germline CDR1 reads SGHRS; CDR2 reads YFSETQ. The V and J ends lost 4 bases and 6 bases respectively, with 8 bases between them. The DNA for the CDR3 is TGCGCCAGCAGCCTCAGTAGCAATGAGCAGTTCTTC. Its translation: CASSLSSNEQFF.

The J gene is TRBJ2-3, the V gene TRBV19, with D perhaps matching TRBD1 (6 bases). The length of the CDR3 is 13 residues. Germline CDR1 LNHDA, CDR2 SQIVND (reference sequence). Between the trimmed V and J ends, which lost 4 bases and 6 bases, there was a span of 11 bases. CDR3 in DNA: TGTGCCAGTAGTACGGAAGACAGGGATACGCAGTATTTT. Its translation: CASSTEDRDTQYF.

This clonotype was found a few times. The J gene is TRBJ1-2, the V gene TRBV29-1; D is unresolved. Germline V gives CDR1 SQVTM, CDR2 ANQGSEA. Trimming shortened V by 4 bases and J by 6 bases, and 12 bases separated the two germline ends. The CDR3 is 12 amino acids. The CDR3 sequence: CSVGRELDGYTF. CDR3 DNA: TGCAGCGTTGGCCGGGAGTTAGATGGCTACACCTTC.

This rearrangement joins TRBV7-6 to TRBJ2-5; D call uncertain. This CDR3 spans 15 amino acids. Trimming removed 4 bases from V and 3 bases from J, with 15 bases in between. In germline, CDR1 is SGHVS, CDR2 FNYEAQ. The CDR3 DNA reads as TGTGCCAGCAGCTCGACTCGGAACGTGGAAGAGACCCAGTACTTC. Translation: CASSSTRNVEETQYF.

This clonotype was seen repeatedly, ten times or more. This CDR3 reads CASSSQPSTGYKETQYF. The CDR3 nucleotides are TGTGCCAGCAGCTCCCAACCCTCGACAGGGTATAAGGAGACCCAGTACTTC. The chain employs TRBV7-6 and TRBJ2-5; TRBD1 aligns across 7 bases. Losses at the gene ends were 4 bases for V and 5 bases for J; bases not matched to a gene: 16. This CDR3 has 17 amino acids. CDR1 is SGHVS, CDR2 FNYEAQ, per germline.

This clonotype was counted a few times. This sequence joins TRBV10-2 and TRBJ2-7, with D uncertain. Germline CDR1 reads WSHSY; CDR2 reads SAAADI. The V end lost 4 bases, the J end lost 3 bases, and 7 bases lay between the germline ends. This CDR3 is 12 amino acids long. The CDR3 here is CASSGNDYEQYF. The CDR3 DNA is TGCGCCAGCAGTGGGAATGACTACGAGCAGTACTTC.

This clonotype came up a few times. The V and J genes are TRBV29-1 and TRBJ1-4; D gene ambiguous. CDR1 and CDR2 from the germline V gene are SQVTM and ANQGSEA. With 4 bases removed from V and 6 bases from J, the gap between germline ends came to 12 bases. The CDR3 extends over 13 amino acids. For the CDR3, the DNA is TGCAGCGTTGTATATGCGGTGGATGAAAAACTGTTTTTT. It encodes CSVVYAVDEKLFF.

The chain employs TRBV7-2 and TRBJ2-2; a weak D match, TRBD1 (5 bases). The CDR3 contains 14 residues. The germline V and J ends were trimmed by 6 bases and 7 bases, with 15 bases remaining between them. Germline assignment: CDR1 SGHTA and CDR2 FQGNSA. CDR3 in amino acids: CASRNRTNDGELFF. The DNA for the CDR3 is TGTGCCAGCAGAAACAGGACCAACGACGGGGAGCTGTTTTTT.

This clonotype turned up a few times. The rearrangement links TRBV19 to TRBJ2-5; possible D gene TRBD1, 7 bases. The CDR3 totals 15 residues. Germline loops: CDR1 LNHDA, CDR2 SQIVND (reference sequence). Trimming took off 4 bases at V and 0 bases at J, with 12 bases between the two ends. The CDR3 protein is CASSTPGGYQETQYF. CDR3 coding DNA: TGTGCCAGTAGTACCCCAGGGGGGTACCAAGAGACCCAGTACTTC.

This clonotype has a count of ten or more. The CDR3 protein is CSVERSANTGELFF. The CDR3 nucleotides are TGCAGCGTTGAGCGTTCCGCGAACACCGGGGAGCTGTTTTTT. The chain is built from TRBV29-1 and TRBJ2-2, with D unresolved. This CDR3 spans 14 amino acids. Germline V lookup: CDR1 SQVTM, CDR2 ANQGSEA. The V gene lost 3 bases and the J gene lost 0 bases, with 8 bases spanning the gap.

This clonotype came up a few times. The rearrangement uses TRBV11-2 and TRBJ2-1; D gene ambiguous. The CDR3 contains 14 residues. Per the germline V gene, CDR1 is SGHAT and CDR2 is FQNNGV. V lost 4 bases to trimming and J lost 5 bases, with 12 bases between them. In nucleotides, the CDR3 is TGTGCCAGCAGCTCTAGTCATTTCGACAATGAGCAGTTCTTC. Translation gives CASSSSHFDNEQFF.

This clonotype showed up many times. The CDR3 reads CASSPPLERETQYF. The CDR3 DNA reads TGTGCCAGCAGCCCACCTCTCGAGCGCGAGACCCAGTACTTC. The V call is TRBV7-9, the J call TRBJ2-5; the D is unclear. CDR3 length equals 14 residues. Germline CDR1 is SEHNR and CDR2 is FQNEAQ (reference sequence). Trimming shortened V by 5 bases and J by 5 bases, and 15 bases separated the two germline ends.

V usage is TRBV27 and J usage is TRBJ2-2; 8 bases agree with TRBD1. The trim removed 7 bases at V and 6 bases at J, leaving 10 bases unmatched. From germline, CDR1 is MNHEY and CDR2 SMNVEV (reference sequence). The CDR3 consists of 15 residues. This CDR3 is CASTHRQGSAGELFF. The DNA of the CDR3 is TGTGCCAGCACCCATCGACAGGGGAGCGCCGGGGAGCTGTTTTTT.